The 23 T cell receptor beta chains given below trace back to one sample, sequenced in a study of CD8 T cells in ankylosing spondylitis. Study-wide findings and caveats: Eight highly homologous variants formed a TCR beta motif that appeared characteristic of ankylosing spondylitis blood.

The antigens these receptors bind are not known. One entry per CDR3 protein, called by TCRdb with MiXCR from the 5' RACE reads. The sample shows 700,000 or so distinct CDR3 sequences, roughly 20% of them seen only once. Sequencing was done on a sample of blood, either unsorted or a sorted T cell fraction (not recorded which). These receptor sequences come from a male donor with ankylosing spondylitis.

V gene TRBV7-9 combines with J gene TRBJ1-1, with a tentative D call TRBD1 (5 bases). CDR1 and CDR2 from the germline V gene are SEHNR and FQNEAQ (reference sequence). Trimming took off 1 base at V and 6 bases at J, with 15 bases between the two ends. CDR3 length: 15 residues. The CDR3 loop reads CASSLEGMDNSEAFF. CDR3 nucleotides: TGTGCCAGCAGCTTAGAGGGCATGGACAACTCTGAAGCTTTCTTT.

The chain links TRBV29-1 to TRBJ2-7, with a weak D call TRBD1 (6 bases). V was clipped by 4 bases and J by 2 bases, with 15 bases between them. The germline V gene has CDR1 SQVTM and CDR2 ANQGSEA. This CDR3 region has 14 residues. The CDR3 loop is CSVVGTNRTYEQYF. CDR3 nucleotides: TGCAGCGTTGTTGGGACAAATCGGACCTACGAGCAGTACTTC.

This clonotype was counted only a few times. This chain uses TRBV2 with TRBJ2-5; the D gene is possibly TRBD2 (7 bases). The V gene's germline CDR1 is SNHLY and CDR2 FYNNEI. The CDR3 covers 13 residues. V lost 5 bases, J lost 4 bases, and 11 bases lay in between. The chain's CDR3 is CASSWGGGETQYF. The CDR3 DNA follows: TGTGCCAGCAGTTGGGGGGGCGGAGAGACCCAGTACTTC.

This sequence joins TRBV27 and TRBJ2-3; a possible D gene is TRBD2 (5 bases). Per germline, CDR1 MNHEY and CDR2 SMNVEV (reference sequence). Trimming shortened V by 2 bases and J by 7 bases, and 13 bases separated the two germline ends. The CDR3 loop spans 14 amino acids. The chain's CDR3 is CASSLIAGQNTQYF. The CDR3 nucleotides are TGTGCCAGCAGTTTAATCGCGGGCCAAAATACGCAGTATTTT.

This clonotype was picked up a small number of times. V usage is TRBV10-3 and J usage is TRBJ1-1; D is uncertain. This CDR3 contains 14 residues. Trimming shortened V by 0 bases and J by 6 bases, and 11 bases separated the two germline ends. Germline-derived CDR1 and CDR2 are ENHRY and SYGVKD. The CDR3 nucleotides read TGTGCCATCAGTGAGTCGTCTGGAGGCGCTGAAGCTTTCTTT. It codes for CAISESSGGAEAFF.

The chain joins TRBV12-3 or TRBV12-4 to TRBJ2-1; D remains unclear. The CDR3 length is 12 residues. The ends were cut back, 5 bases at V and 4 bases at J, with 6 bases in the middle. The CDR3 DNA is TGTGCCAGCAGTGCACAGTACAATGAGCAGTTCTTC. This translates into CASSAQYNEQFF.

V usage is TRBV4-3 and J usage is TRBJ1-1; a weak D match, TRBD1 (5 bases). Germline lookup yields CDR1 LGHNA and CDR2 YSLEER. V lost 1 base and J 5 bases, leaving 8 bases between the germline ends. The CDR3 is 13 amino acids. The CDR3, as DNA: TGCGCCAGCAGCCAAGTTTCAGGGACTGAAGCTTTCTTT. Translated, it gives CASSQVSGTEAFF.

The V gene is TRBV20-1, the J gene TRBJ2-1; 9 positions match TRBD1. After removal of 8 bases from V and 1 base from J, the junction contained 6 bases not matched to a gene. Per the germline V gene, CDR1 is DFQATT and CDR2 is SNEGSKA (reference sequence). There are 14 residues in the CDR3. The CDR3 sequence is CSPEGQGSYNEQFF. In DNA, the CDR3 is TGCAGTCCAGAGGGACAGGGTTCCTACAATGAGCAGTTCTTC.

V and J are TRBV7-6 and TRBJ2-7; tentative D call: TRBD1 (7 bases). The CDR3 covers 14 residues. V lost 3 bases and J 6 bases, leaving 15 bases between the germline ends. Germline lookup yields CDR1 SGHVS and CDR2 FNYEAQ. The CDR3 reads CASSFRGAGGEQYF. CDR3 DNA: TGTGCCAGCAGCTTCAGGGGGGCGGGTGGCGAGCAGTACTTC.

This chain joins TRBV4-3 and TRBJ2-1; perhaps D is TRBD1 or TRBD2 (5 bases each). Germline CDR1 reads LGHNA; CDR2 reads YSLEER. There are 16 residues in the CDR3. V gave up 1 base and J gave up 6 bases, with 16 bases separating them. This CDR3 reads CASSQGWGYDSNEQFF. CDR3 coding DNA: TGCGCCAGCAGCCAAGGATGGGGGTATGACAGCAATGAGCAGTTCTTC.

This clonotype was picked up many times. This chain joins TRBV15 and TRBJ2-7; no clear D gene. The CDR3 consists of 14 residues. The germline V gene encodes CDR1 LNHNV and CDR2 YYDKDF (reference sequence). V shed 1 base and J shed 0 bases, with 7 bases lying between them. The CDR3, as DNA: TGTGCCACCAGCAGAGTCACGGGCTCCTACGAGCAGTACTTC. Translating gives CATSRVTGSYEQYF. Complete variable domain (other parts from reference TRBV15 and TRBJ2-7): DAMVIQNPRYQVTQFGKPVTLSCSQTLNHNVMYWYQQKSSQAPKLLFHYYDKDFNNEADTPDNFQSRRPNTSFCFLDIRSPGLGDTAMYLCATSRVTGSYEQYFGPGTRLTVT.

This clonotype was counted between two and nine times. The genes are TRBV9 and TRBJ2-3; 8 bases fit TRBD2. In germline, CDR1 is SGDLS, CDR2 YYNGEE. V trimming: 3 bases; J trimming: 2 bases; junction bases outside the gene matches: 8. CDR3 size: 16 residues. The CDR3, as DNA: TGTGCCAGCAGCGCCGGGGGGGGGCCCAACACAGATACGCAGTATTTT. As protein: CASSAGGGPNTDTQYF. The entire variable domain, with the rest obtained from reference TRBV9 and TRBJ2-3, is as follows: DSGVTQTPKHLITATGQRVTLRCSPRSGDLSVYWYQQSLDQGLQFLIQYYNGEERAKGNILERFSAQQFPDLHSELNLSSLELGDSALYFCASSAGGGPNTDTQYFGPGTRLTVL.

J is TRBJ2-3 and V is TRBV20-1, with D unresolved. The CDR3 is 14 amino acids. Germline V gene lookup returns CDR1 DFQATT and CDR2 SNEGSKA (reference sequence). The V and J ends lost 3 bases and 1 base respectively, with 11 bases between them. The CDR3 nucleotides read TGCAGTGCTAGGTCGGAACGGCGCACAGATACGCAGTATTTT. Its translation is CSARSERRTDTQYF.

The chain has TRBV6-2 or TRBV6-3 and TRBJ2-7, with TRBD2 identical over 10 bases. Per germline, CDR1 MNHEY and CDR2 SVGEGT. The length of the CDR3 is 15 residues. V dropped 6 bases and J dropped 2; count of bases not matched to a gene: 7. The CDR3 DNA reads TGTGCCAGCAGCTATGGGACTAGCGAAACCTACGAGCAGTACTTC. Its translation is CASSYGTSETYEQYF.

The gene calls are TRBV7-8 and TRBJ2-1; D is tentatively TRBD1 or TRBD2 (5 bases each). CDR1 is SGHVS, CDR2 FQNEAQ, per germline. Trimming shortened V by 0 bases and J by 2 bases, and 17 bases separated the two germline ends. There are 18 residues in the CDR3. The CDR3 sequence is CASSLAQWFGDPYNEQFF. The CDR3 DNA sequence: TGTGCCAGCAGCTTAGCGCAGTGGTTCGGGGACCCCTACAATGAGCAGTTCTTC.

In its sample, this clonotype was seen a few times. The CDR3 sequence: CSVGFSYEQYF. The DNA for the CDR3 is TGCAGCGTTGGTTTCTCCTACGAGCAGTACTTC. This chain uses TRBV29-1 with TRBJ2-7; no clear D gene. Germline CDR1 and CDR2: SQVTM and ANQGSEA. The ends were cut back, 4 bases at V and 0 bases at J, with 4 bases in the middle. The CDR3 runs to 11 residues.

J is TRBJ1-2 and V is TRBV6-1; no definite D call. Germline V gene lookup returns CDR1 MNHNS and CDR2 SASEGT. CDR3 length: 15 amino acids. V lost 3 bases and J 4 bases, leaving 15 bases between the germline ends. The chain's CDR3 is CASSEGTTAFYGYTF. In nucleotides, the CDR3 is TGTGCCAGCAGTGAGGGCACCACCGCCTTCTATGGCTACACCTTC.

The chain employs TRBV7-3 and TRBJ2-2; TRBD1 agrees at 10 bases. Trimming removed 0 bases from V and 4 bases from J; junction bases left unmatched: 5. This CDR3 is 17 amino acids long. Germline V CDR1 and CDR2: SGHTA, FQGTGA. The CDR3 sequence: CASSLTGTGASTGELFF. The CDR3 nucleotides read TGTGCCAGCAGCTTAACCGGGACAGGGGCGAGCACCGGGGAGCTGTTTTTT.

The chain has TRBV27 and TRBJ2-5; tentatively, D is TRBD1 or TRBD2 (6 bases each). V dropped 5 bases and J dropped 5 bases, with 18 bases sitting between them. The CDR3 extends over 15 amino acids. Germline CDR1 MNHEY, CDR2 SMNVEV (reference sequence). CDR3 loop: CASSGGLQGKETQYF. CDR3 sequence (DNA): TGTGCCAGCAGTGGGGGGCTGCAGGGGAAGGAGACCCAGTACTTC.

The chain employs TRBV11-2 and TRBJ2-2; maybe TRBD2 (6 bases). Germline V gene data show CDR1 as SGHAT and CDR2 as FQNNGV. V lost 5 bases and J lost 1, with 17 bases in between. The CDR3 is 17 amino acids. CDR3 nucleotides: TGTGCCAGCAGCCCATACTGGGGGGACCTGAACACCGGGGAGCTGTTTTTT. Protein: CASSPYWGDLNTGELFF.

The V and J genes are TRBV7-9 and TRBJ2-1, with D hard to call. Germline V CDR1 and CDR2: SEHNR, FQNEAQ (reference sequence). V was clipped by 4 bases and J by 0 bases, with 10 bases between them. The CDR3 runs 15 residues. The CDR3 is CASSSSRSSYNEQFF. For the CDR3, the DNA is TGTGCCAGCAGCTCAAGCCGAAGCTCCTACAATGAGCAGTTCTTC.

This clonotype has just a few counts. As DNA, the CDR3 is TGCGCCAGCAGCCCGGGACAGGGTTTCCGTGGGGACTACGAGCAGTACTTC. Its translation: CASSPGQGFRGDYEQYF. The chain joins TRBV5-1 to TRBJ2-7, with 9 nucleotides matching TRBD1. This CDR3 contains 17 residues. Germline lookup yields CDR1 SGHRS and CDR2 YFSETQ. V shed 4 bases and J 3 bases; nucleotides not matched to a gene: 14.

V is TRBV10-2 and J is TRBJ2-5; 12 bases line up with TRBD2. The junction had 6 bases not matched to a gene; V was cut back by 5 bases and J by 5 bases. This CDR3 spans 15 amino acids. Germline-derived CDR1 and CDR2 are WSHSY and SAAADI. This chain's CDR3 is CASSIPSGGAETQYF. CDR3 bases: TGCGCCAGCAGTATTCCTAGCGGGGGGGCGGAGACCCAGTACTTC.